The clone carrying this T cell receptor (beta chain) was detected only once. The trim removed 2 bases at V and 5 bases at J, leaving 9 bases unmatched. Germline CDR1 SGHAT, CDR2 FQNNGV. This CDR3 has 16 residues. This sample is part of a study of blood T cell repertoires in COVID-19. Study context: Researchers got acute and convalescent COVID-19 samples from the United States, Italy and Spain. PBMCs, B-cell-depleted T cells, or T cells provided the cDNA or gDNA that made up the material.

In the source study's methods: Counts of nucleated cells, estimated from reference gene primer amplification, were obtained. The data were produced by immunoSEQ multiplex PCR, yet TCRdb's version contains in-frame clones alone and is incomplete. V, J and clone size are those of that table, while D and trimming were read from the DNA. The sample lists roughly 250,000 clones, roughly nine tenths seen once, with 0.95% to 1.5% in the top ten. Participants were aged roughly 18 to 90 years, lived in about 26 US areas, and enrolled virtually. Sequencing input: PBMCs or T cells enriched from blood (not recorded which). V gene TRBV11-2 combines with J gene TRBJ2-5; 9 bases are a match to TRBD2. The source of this sequence is a human donor in a cohort exposed to, infected with or recovered from COVID-19 (not recorded which). The donor label of this sample is uncertain. The CDR3 loop reads CASSLIPGTSYETQYF. The CDR3 bases are TGTGCCAGCAGCTTAATCCCCGGGACTAGCTATGAGACCCAGTACTTC.